This section outlines one T cell receptor beta chain sequence together with its context. This clone was seen once. Its target antigen remains unknown. Base qualities are not at hand, and no much larger clone is one base apart. The CDR3 runs 15 residues from the cysteine to the phenylalanine. The only DNA kept is the CDR3, 45 bases in frame from the first base. Ends trimmed: V by 2 bases, J by 4 bases; bases unmatched to a gene: 6. CDR1 SGDLS and CDR2 YYNGEE are derived from the germline V gene. These data belong to a study of blood T cell repertoires in COVID-19 (dated by TCRdb to the early 2020s). Regarding the complete study: Collaborator samples came from the United States, Italy and Spain and covered acute and convalescent phases of COVID-19. A freely available public database, intended as a resource for researchers studying the immune response to SARS-CoV-2, is where the repertoires were released. HLA class I and class II types, where available, came from metadata supplied by the sample provider rather than from assay-based typing. Deeply sampled blood TCRbeta repertoires from subjects exposed to, actively infected with, or recovered from COVID-19 were included in the dataset. The samples were drawn from the first 160 participants of the ongoing ImmuneRACE study and from 950 to 1,500 subjects provided by 6 global collaborators. The material from the prospective study consisted of cDNA or gDNA derived from T cells, B-cell-depleted T cells, or PBMCs. The sample metadata nearly always contained a de-identified subject ID, COVID-19 status, age in years and sex.

The immunoSEQ Assay, a bias-controlled multiplex PCR, was used to amplify TCRbeta CDR3 regions from genomic DNA. In the original analysis: Within the assay, amplification of reference gene primers was used to estimate how many nucleated cells each sample contained. To quantify the absolute abundance of each unique TCRbeta CDR3 rearrangement, sequence reads were collapsed and filtered. For each sample, productive Simpson clonality was calculated by taking the square root of Simpson's diversity index across productive rearrangements. In its TCRdb copy, this immuneACCESS table keeps in-frame sequences only and misses some clones. Where compared with another copy, unresolved V genes explain less than half of these, and the others have no known cause. Clone size and the V and J calls come from that table; the DNA yielded D and trimming. Here the sample has roughly 140,000 clones; about 84% occur a single time. The ten largest clones represent over 10% of the sample.

What the research found in general, with its limitations: The quantity of clinical and demographic metadata differed by source and by participant and was supplied without curation.

Whole blood was collected in K2EDTA tubes by collaborating institutions according to the institutions' own protocols. For TCRbeta analysis, collaborators shipped samples in one of three forms: frozen whole blood, isolated PBMCs, or DNA extracted from either of those sample types. The chain is made from TRBV9 and TRBJ2-3, and 8 junction bases match TRBD1. Sequences were obtained from peripheral blood. The source of this sequence is a man in his sixties with active or convalescent COVID-19. The bases are TGTGCCAGCAGCGTTACAGGGGGTATCTCAGATACGCAGTATTTT. Translation gives CASSVTGGISDTQYF.